This T cell receptor (beta chain) comes out of a study of STAT3 mutations in large granular lymphocyte leukemia. Whole-study findings and limits: At least one immunodominant TCR beta clonotype appeared in every T-cell large granular lymphocyte leukemia patient. In about 30% of the 18 patients, new TCR clonotypes emerged after therapy.

The V end lost 2 bases, the J end lost 4 bases, and 9 bases lay between the germline ends. The CDR3 is 14 amino acids. Per the germline V gene, CDR1 is LGHNA and CDR2 is YSLEER. The repertoire was sequenced with immunoSEQ multiplex PCR; TCRdb's copy has only in-frame clones and lacks some. The table has approximately 8,200 clones, 85% to 90% seen once. This clone appeared a single time. As yet, its antigen is unknown. The sequence was obtained from a man at least 80 years old with T-cell large granular lymphocyte leukemia. Some clones in this sample may be carry-over from other donors' samples. V gene TRBV4-3 combines with J gene TRBJ1-5; D unresolved. Sequencing was performed on peripheral blood mononuclear cells. CDR3 sequence reads: CASSQTLGNQPQHF. The CDR3 DNA reads as TGCGCCAGCAGCCAAACCCTTGGGAATCAGCCCCAGCATTTT.